The entry below gives a single T cell receptor (beta chain) sequence along with its context. This entry comes from a study of CD8 T cells in Susac syndrome. CDR1 KGHSH and CDR2 LQKENI come from the germline V gene. The germline V and J ends were trimmed by 3 bases and 2 bases, with 25 bases remaining between them. This CDR3 contains 19 residues. In the multiple sclerosis control group, patients were treatment-naive and had stable or active relapsing-remitting disease. Random hexamers served to reverse transcribe roughly 0.45 to 1 ug RNA. The method of amplification for TCR beta CDR3 was immunoSEQ multiplex PCR, covering 54 Vbeta and 13 Jbeta. TCRdb re-called the immunoSEQ multiplex PCR reads with MiXCR, one entry per CDR3 protein. Of around 120,000 distinct CDR3 sequences listed, 85% to 95% are singletons.

Sequencing was done on a sample of CD4+ T cells from PBMCs. The chain couples TRBV18 to TRBJ1-1; maybe TRBD1 (5 bases). This clonotype originated in a human donor with multiple sclerosis. The chain's CDR3 is CASSPLDGGHSILNTEAFF. The CDR3 region has the DNA TGTGCCAGCTCACCCCTTGATGGCGGACACTCTATCCTTAACACTGAAGCTTTCTTT.